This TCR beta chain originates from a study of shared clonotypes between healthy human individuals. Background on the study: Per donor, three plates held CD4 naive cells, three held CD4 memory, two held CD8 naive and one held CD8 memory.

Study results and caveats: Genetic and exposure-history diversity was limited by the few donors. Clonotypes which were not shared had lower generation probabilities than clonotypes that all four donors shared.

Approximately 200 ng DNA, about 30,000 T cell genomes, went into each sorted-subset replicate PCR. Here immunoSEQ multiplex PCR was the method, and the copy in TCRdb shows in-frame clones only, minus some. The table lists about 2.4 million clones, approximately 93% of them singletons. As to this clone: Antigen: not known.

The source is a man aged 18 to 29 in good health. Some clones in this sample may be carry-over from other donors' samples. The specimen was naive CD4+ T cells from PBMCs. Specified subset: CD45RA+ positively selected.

The CDR3 spells CASSRQGTSSYEQYF. The CDR3 bases are TGCGCCAGCAGCCGGCAGGGGACAAGCTCCTACGAGCAGTACTTC. The chain employs TRBV4-1 and TRBJ2-7; perhaps TRBD1 as D (6 bases). The CDR3 spans 15 residues. CDR1 and CDR2 from the germline V gene are MGHRA and YSYEKL. Between the trimmed V and J ends, which lost 4 bases and 0 bases, there was a span of 13 bases.